A selection of T cell receptor beta chains follows, all from one sample in a study of blood T cell repertoires in COVID-19. Repertoires were generated with immunoSEQ multiplex PCR, while TCRdb's copy carries only in-frame clones and drops some. The repertoire holds 77,000 or so clones, approximately 90% seen once, with roughly 4.4% in the top ten. The sequenced sample was peripheral blood. The receptor source for this set is a man between 45 and 60 years old with active COVID-19. The CDR3 runs from the conserved cysteine through the conserved F or W. Fields, in order: D gene, CDR3 length, clone size, J gene, V gene, CDR3 DNA, CDR3 protein. A D gene is named only where the DNA matches it firmly. Size values are once, few and many counts, or a class for expanded clones, and some rows have none.

d_gene: -
len: 13
abundance: -
j_gene: TRBJ2-7
v_gene: TRBV2
CDR3nt: TGTGCCAGCAGTGATTCTTCCGGCTACGAGCAGTACTTC
CDR3aa: CASSDSSGYEQYF

d_gene: -
len: 14
abundance: -
j_gene: TRBJ2-7
v_gene: TRBV18
CDR3nt: TGTGCCAGCACTCGCAATCCGGGGGACTACGAGCAGTACTTC
CDR3aa: CASTRNPGDYEQYF

d_gene: -
len: 14
abundance: -
j_gene: TRBJ1-4
v_gene: TRBV2
CDR3nt: TGTGCCAGCAGTTCCCTGGGAGGGAATGAAAAACTGTTTTTT
CDR3aa: CASSSLGGNEKLFF

d_gene: TRBD2
len: 15
abundance: -
j_gene: TRBJ2-2
v_gene: TRBV2
CDR3nt: TGTGCCAGCAGTCCCAGCGGGAGCGACACCGGGGAGCTGTTTTTT
CDR3aa: CASSPSGSDTGELFF

d_gene: TRBD1
len: 16
abundance: -
j_gene: TRBJ2-1
v_gene: TRBV27
CDR3nt: TGTGCCAGCAGCCCAGGACAGGGTGATTCCTACAATGAGCAGTTCTTC
CDR3aa: CASSPGQGDSYNEQFF

d_gene: TRBD1
len: 15
abundance: few
j_gene: TRBJ1-4
v_gene: TRBV4-3
CDR3nt: TGCGCCAGCAGCCAAAACAGGGGGCGAAGTGAAAAACTGTTTTTT
CDR3aa: CASSQNRGRSEKLFF

d_gene: TRBD1
len: 15
abundance: -
j_gene: TRBJ2-3
v_gene: TRBV6-5
CDR3nt: TGTGCCAGCAGTTCCTTAGGACAGGAATCCAATACGCAGTATTTT
CDR3aa: CASSSLGQESNTQYF

d_gene: -
len: 15
abundance: -
j_gene: TRBJ1-4
v_gene: TRBV5-5
CDR3nt: TGTGCCAGCAGCTTCACGGACTGGCATGTTGAAAAACTGTTTTTT
CDR3aa: CASSFTDWHVEKLFF

d_gene: TRBD2
len: 15
abundance: -
j_gene: TRBJ2-3
v_gene: TRBV11-2
CDR3nt: TGTGCCAGCAACCCGGGGCTAGCGGGCACAGATACGCAGTATTTT
CDR3aa: CASNPGLAGTDTQYF

d_gene: TRBD2
len: 15
abundance: -
j_gene: TRBJ2-3
v_gene: TRBV6-4
CDR3nt: TGTGCCAGCAGAGCCACTAGCGGGGGGTCCGATACGCAGTATTTT
CDR3aa: CASRATSGGSDTQYF

d_gene: -
len: 14
abundance: -
j_gene: TRBJ1-2
v_gene: TRBV9
CDR3nt: TGTGCCAGCAGCGTAGTTGGTACAGACTATGGCTACACCTTC
CDR3aa: CASSVVGTDYGYTF

d_gene: -
len: 15
abundance: once
j_gene: TRBJ2-7
v_gene: TRBV11-2
CDR3nt: TGTGCCAGCAGTATAGTCGGCGGAACTTCCTACGAGCAGTACTTC
CDR3aa: CASSIVGGTSYEQYF

d_gene: TRBD1
len: 17
abundance: -
j_gene: TRBJ1-1
v_gene: TRBV7-8
CDR3nt: TGTGCCAGCAGCTCTCAACCTGGGACAGGGGCGAACACTGAAGCTTTCTTT
CDR3aa: CASSSQPGTGANTEAFF

d_gene: TRBD1
len: 16
abundance: -
j_gene: TRBJ1-1
v_gene: TRBV4-1
CDR3nt: TGCGCCAGCAGCCGCGACAGGGCCTTCCCCAAGATAGAAGCTTTCTTT
CDR3aa: CASSRDRAFPKIEAFF

d_gene: -
len: 14
abundance: -
j_gene: TRBJ1-2
v_gene: TRBV6-5
CDR3nt: TGTGCCAGCAGATCCATGACAGCTTACTATGGCTACACCTTC
CDR3aa: CASRSMTAYYGYTF

d_gene: TRBD2
len: 17
abundance: -
j_gene: TRBJ2-2
v_gene: TRBV3-1/TRBV3-2
CDR3nt: TGTGCCAGCAGCCAAGATCAGGGACTAGCGGGAGTCGGGGAGCTGTTTTTT
CDR3aa: CASSQDQGLAGVGELFF

d_gene: TRBD1
len: 16
abundance: -
j_gene: TRBJ2-2
v_gene: TRBV3-1/TRBV3-2
CDR3nt: TGTGCCAGCAGCCCTCCGGGACAGGGAGGCACCGGGGAGCTGTTTTTT
CDR3aa: CASSPPGQGGTGELFF

d_gene: -
len: 16
abundance: -
j_gene: TRBJ2-3
v_gene: TRBV5-1
CDR3nt: TGCGCCAGCAGCTTGTTCCGGCGGGGAGACACAGATACGCAGTATTTT
CDR3aa: CASSLFRRGDTDTQYF

d_gene: TRBD1
len: 18
abundance: -
j_gene: TRBJ1-3
v_gene: TRBV5-6
CDR3nt: TGTGCCAGCAGTCAGGCCCAGGACAGGCGTCGGTCTGGAAACACCATATATTTT
CDR3aa: CASSQAQDRRRSGNTIYF

d_gene: -
len: 12
abundance: -
j_gene: TRBJ2-2
v_gene: TRBV5-1
CDR3nt: TGCGCCAGCAGTCCCTACACCGGGGAGCTGTTTTTT
CDR3aa: CASSPYTGELFF

d_gene: TRBD1
len: 16
abundance: -
j_gene: TRBJ2-7
v_gene: TRBV27
CDR3nt: TGTGCCAGCAGTTCCCGTCGGACAGGATTTAACTACGAGCAGTACTTC
CDR3aa: CASSSRRTGFNYEQYF

d_gene: -
len: 19
abundance: few
j_gene: TRBJ2-1
v_gene: TRBV24-1
CDR3nt: TGTGCCACCAGTGATTCCTCGAGGGGGAGCGGGATTTTGCGGCGTGAGCAGTTCTTC
CDR3aa: CATSDSSRGSGILRREQFF

d_gene: -
len: 13
abundance: -
j_gene: TRBJ2-5
v_gene: TRBV12-3/TRBV12-4
CDR3nt: TGTGCCAGCAGTTTAGGGGCAAGAGAGACCCAGTACTTC
CDR3aa: CASSLGARETQYF

d_gene: TRBD2
len: 13
abundance: -
j_gene: TRBJ2-7
v_gene: TRBV7-2
CDR3nt: TGTGCCAGCAGCTTGACTAGCGGGGTCGAGCAGTACTTC
CDR3aa: CASSLTSGVEQYF

d_gene: TRBD1
len: 15
abundance: -
j_gene: TRBJ2-5
v_gene: TRBV5-1
CDR3nt: TGCGCCAGCAGCTTGGTACAGGGGGCGAGAGAGACCCAGTACTTC
CDR3aa: CASSLVQGARETQYF

d_gene: -
len: 14
abundance: -
j_gene: TRBJ1-3
v_gene: TRBV11-2
CDR3nt: TGTGCCAGCAGCTTTGGGACAACAGGAAACACCATATATTTT
CDR3aa: CASSFGTTGNTIYF

d_gene: TRBD1
len: 14
abundance: -
j_gene: TRBJ1-5
v_gene: TRBV28
CDR3nt: TGTGCCAGCAGTATCGGGACAGGAGGACAGCCCCAGCATTTT
CDR3aa: CASSIGTGGQPQHF

d_gene: TRBD1
len: 14
abundance: -
j_gene: TRBJ1-5
v_gene: TRBV2
CDR3nt: TGTGCCAGCAGCATCGGGACAGATAATCAGCCCCAGCATTTT
CDR3aa: CASSIGTDNQPQHF

d_gene: TRBD2
len: 17
abundance: -
j_gene: TRBJ2-1
v_gene: TRBV10-3
CDR3nt: TGTGCCATCAGTGATGCTAGCGGGAGGGCCACCTACAATGAGCAGTTCTTC
CDR3aa: CAISDASGRATYNEQFF

d_gene: -
len: 15
abundance: -
j_gene: TRBJ1-5
v_gene: TRBV2
CDR3nt: TGTGCCAGCAGTGCAGGGTTTGGGGGCAATCAGCCCCAGCATTTT
CDR3aa: CASSAGFGGNQPQHF

d_gene: -
len: 15
abundance: -
j_gene: TRBJ2-3
v_gene: TRBV5-1
CDR3nt: TGCGCCAGCAGCTTGGAAAGGGGTCTTGGGGATACGCAGTATTTT
CDR3aa: CASSLERGLGDTQYF

d_gene: TRBD1
len: 12
abundance: -
j_gene: TRBJ1-2
v_gene: TRBV9
CDR3nt: TGTGCCAGCAGCTTAGGGGGCGTCGGCTACACCTTC
CDR3aa: CASSLGGVGYTF

d_gene: TRBD1
len: 17
abundance: once
j_gene: TRBJ1-2
v_gene: TRBV4-2
CDR3nt: TGTGCCAGCAGCCAAGAGGGACAGGGGATCTCTAACTATGGCTACACCTTC
CDR3aa: CASSQEGQGISNYGYTF

d_gene: -
len: 13
abundance: -
j_gene: TRBJ1-3
v_gene: TRBV3-1/TRBV3-2
CDR3nt: TGTGCCAGCAGCCAAGATCCGAGGGACACCATATATTTT
CDR3aa: CASSQDPRDTIYF

d_gene: -
len: 17
abundance: -
j_gene: TRBJ2-5
v_gene: TRBV5-1
CDR3nt: TGCGCCAGCAGCTCCCCCGCCCGGGAAGCGCTCCAAGAGACCCAGTACTTC
CDR3aa: CASSSPAREALQETQYF

d_gene: TRBD2
len: 15
abundance: -
j_gene: TRBJ2-3
v_gene: TRBV7-2
CDR3nt: TGTGCCAGCAGCTTAGTAAGCGGGGGCACAGATACGCAGTATTTT
CDR3aa: CASSLVSGGTDTQYF

d_gene: TRBD2
len: 15
abundance: -
j_gene: TRBJ2-3
v_gene: TRBV2
CDR3nt: TGTGCCAGCAGTACTGGACTAGCGGGAGTTGATACGCAGTATTTT
CDR3aa: CASSTGLAGVDTQYF

d_gene: TRBD2
len: 13
abundance: -
j_gene: TRBJ2-1
v_gene: TRBV7-2
CDR3nt: TGTGCCAGCAGCTTTACTAGCGGGAATGAGCAGTTCTTC
CDR3aa: CASSFTSGNEQFF

d_gene: -
len: 14
abundance: -
j_gene: TRBJ2-7
v_gene: TRBV7-8
CDR3nt: TGTGCCAGCAGCTCACAGGGAGGGGGCTACGAGCAGTACTTC
CDR3aa: CASSSQGGGYEQYF

d_gene: -
len: 18
abundance: once
j_gene: TRBJ1-6
v_gene: TRBV5-1
CDR3nt: TGCGCCAGCAGCTCGCAAACCCGGACAAGCTCCTATAATTCACCCCTCCACTTT
CDR3aa: CASSSQTRTSSYNSPLHF

d_gene: -
len: 13
abundance: -
j_gene: TRBJ2-3
v_gene: TRBV7-2
CDR3nt: TGTGCCAGCAGCCCCCAGTACACAGATACGCAGTATTTT
CDR3aa: CASSPQYTDTQYF

d_gene: -
len: 12
abundance: -
j_gene: TRBJ2-7
v_gene: TRBV28
CDR3nt: TGTGCCAGCAGTTTAAGGTGGGGGCTACTTTACTTC
CDR3aa: CASSLRWGLLYF

d_gene: -
len: 15
abundance: -
j_gene: TRBJ2-2
v_gene: TRBV5-1
CDR3nt: TGCGCCAGCAGCTTGGGACAGCCGAACACCGGGGAGCTGTTTTTT
CDR3aa: CASSLGQPNTGELFF

d_gene: -
len: 15
abundance: few
j_gene: TRBJ2-2
v_gene: TRBV25-1
CDR3nt: TGTGCCAGCAGTGATCGCAGAAATAACACCGGGGAGCTGTTTTTT
CDR3aa: CASSDRRNNTGELFF

d_gene: -
len: 13
abundance: -
j_gene: TRBJ1-5
v_gene: TRBV19
CDR3nt: TGTGCCAGTAGTCGAGATAGCAATCAGCCCCAGCATTTT
CDR3aa: CASSRDSNQPQHF

d_gene: TRBD1
len: 14
abundance: -
j_gene: TRBJ1-1
v_gene: TRBV6-5
CDR3nt: TGTGCCAGCGAAGACAGGGCTCGTAACACTGAAGCTTTCTTT
CDR3aa: CASEDRARNTEAFF

d_gene: -
len: 11
abundance: -
j_gene: TRBJ2-7
v_gene: TRBV2
CDR3nt: TGTGCCAGCAGTGAAATGAGCGAGCAGTACTTC
CDR3aa: CASSEMSEQYF

d_gene: TRBD2
len: 15
abundance: -
j_gene: TRBJ2-7
v_gene: TRBV28
CDR3nt: TGTGCCAGCAGACCTAGCGGGAGGAAAGTCTACGAGCAGTACTTC
CDR3aa: CASRPSGRKVYEQYF

d_gene: TRBD2
len: 16
abundance: -
j_gene: TRBJ2-3
v_gene: TRBV5-1
CDR3nt: TGCGCCAGCAGCGGCGGGAGAGCCTCTAGCACAGATACGCAGTATTTT
CDR3aa: CASSGGRASSTDTQYF

d_gene: -
len: 15
abundance: -
j_gene: TRBJ2-5
v_gene: TRBV19
CDR3nt: TGTGCCAGTAGTATACCCGGGAGTAGAAAGGGGACCCAGTACTTC
CDR3aa: CASSIPGSRKGTQYF

d_gene: TRBD2
len: 15
abundance: once
j_gene: TRBJ2-2
v_gene: TRBV6-5
CDR3nt: TGTGCCAGCAGTCTGGGACTAGCGGGGTCCGGGGAGCTGTTTTTT
CDR3aa: CASSLGLAGSGELFF

d_gene: -
len: 20
abundance: -
j_gene: TRBJ2-6
v_gene: TRBV6-6
CDR3nt: TGTGCCAGCAGTCAACGAAGATTACAGGGAAGTCCCTCTGGGGCCAACGTCCTGACTTTC
CDR3aa: CASSQRRLQGSPSGANVLTF

d_gene: -
len: 15
abundance: -
j_gene: TRBJ2-3
v_gene: TRBV7-9
CDR3nt: TGTGCCAGCAGCTCTGCAGGGTCGGTCACAGATACGCAGTATTTT
CDR3aa: CASSSAGSVTDTQYF

d_gene: TRBD2
len: 15
abundance: once
j_gene: TRBJ2-1
v_gene: TRBV28
CDR3nt: TGTGCCAGCAGTTTGAGCGGGAGGGGTGGCAATGAGCAGTTCTTC
CDR3aa: CASSLSGRGGNEQFF

d_gene: TRBD1
len: 15
abundance: -
j_gene: TRBJ2-2
v_gene: TRBV6-6
CDR3nt: TGTGCCAGCAGGGCCGGGACAGCGAACACCGGGGAGCTGTTTTTT
CDR3aa: CASRAGTANTGELFF

d_gene: -
len: 13
abundance: -
j_gene: TRBJ2-3
v_gene: TRBV3-1/TRBV3-2
CDR3nt: TGTGCCAGCAGCCAGAGGGGCACAGATACGCAGTATTTT
CDR3aa: CASSQRGTDTQYF

d_gene: TRBD2
len: 18
abundance: -
j_gene: TRBJ2-3
v_gene: TRBV5-5
CDR3nt: TGTGCCAGCAGCTTTTCGGGACTAGCGGGAGGGCCGGCCGATACGCAGTATTTT
CDR3aa: CASSFSGLAGGPADTQYF

d_gene: -
len: 14
abundance: -
j_gene: TRBJ1-4
v_gene: TRBV6-2/TRBV6-3
CDR3nt: TGTGCCAGCAGTTTCGGCGGGAATAATGAAAAACTGTTTTTT
CDR3aa: CASSFGGNNEKLFF